This record covers a single T cell receptor (beta chain). This clone was found a few times. There is no known antigen for this receptor. Per-base qualities were not stored, and no clone one base away is much larger. To prepare the library, the immunoSEQ multiplex PCR assay was applied. RNA was extracted from all samples and reverse transcribed into cDNA as template for TCR sequencing. First-strand cDNA was synthesized with SuperScript III using a 2:1 mix of oligo-dT and random hexamers. A synthetic immune receptor repertoire was used to gauge amplification bias, and whatever bias remained was removed computationally. For the original study's pipeline: Raw reads were preprocessed to remove errors, and CDR3 was defined by IMGT conventions from the conserved cysteine to phenylalanine. To get clonality, Shannon entropy was normalized by log2 of the number of productive unique TCRs and the result was subtracted from 1. Scalp TCRbeta sequences were cross-referenced with sorted blood CD4 and CD8 repertoires so that the CD4 or CD8 identity of scalp clones could be inferred. The clones in this table, taken by TCRdb from immuneACCESS, are in-frame only. Not every clone is retained; where verified, under half of the shortfall comes from an unresolved V gene, and the cause of the rest is unknown. For V, J and clone size, that table is used; D and trimming come from the DNA. The sample contains a few hundred thousand clones, 45% to 70% of them found a single time. The top ten clonotypes cover about 0.88% of the sample.

CDR1 and CDR2 are read off the germline V gene as SGHRS and YFSETQ. Trimming removed 0 bases from V and 5 bases from J; the gene matches leave 6 bases unexplained. Reading from cysteine to phenylalanine, the CDR3 counts 15 amino acids. Only CDR3 DNA remains: 45 bases, in frame from the first base. These data originate in a study of CD8+ T cells in alopecia areata (dated by TCRdb to 2016 to 2019). Looking at the study overall: The treated patients, all with moderate-to-severe alopecia areata, were enrolled in an open-label pilot trial of oral tofacitinib given at 5 to 10 mg twice daily. RNA came from the PAXgene miRNA kit for fixed scalp, the miRNeasy kit for PBMCs, and the RNeasy kit for mouse skin. The study used high-throughput TCRbeta sequencing to examine T cell clonal expansion in alopecia areata, in both the C3H/HeJ mouse model and human patients. immunoSEQ multiplex PCR using 35 Vbeta forward primers and 13 Jbeta reverse primers was used to amplify TCRbeta CDR3 regions. In humans, TCRbeta sequencing was performed on scalp tissue and on sorted CD4+ and CD8+ peripheral blood T cells from healthy controls and from patients with patchy or totalis/universalis alopecia areata. Tofacitinib-treated patients had biopsies at baseline and at 4 and 24 weeks of treatment, with a later scalp biopsy in several patients. Patients stayed on tofacitinib for 6 to 18 months and then had 6 months of follow-up off drug so that delayed response and recurrence could be assessed. Clonality in the scalp was compared among normal scalp (n=4), patchy alopecia areata scalp (n=8), and alopecia totalis/universalis scalp (n=8). Disease severity in treated patients was measured with the SALT score, which quantifies the percentage of affected scalp surface area.

The treatment or condition label, as the study defines it: oral pan-JAK inhibitor, 5-10 mg twice daily. Peripheral blood and lesional scalp punch biopsies were obtained from patients with alopecia areata. PBMCs were separated by density centrifugation and stained for CD3, CD4 and CD8, after which CD4+ and CD8+ T cells were sorted on a FACSAria. Study-wide findings and limitations: Unlike mouse skin, which is dominated by gammadelta T cells, normal human skin has resident alphabeta T cells that are also sequenced, and this complicates analysis of the scalp TCR repertoire. TCR sequences shared between patients were less clear than in mice, possibly partly because of HLA diversity in the patient population. Lesional scalp, especially in alopecia totalis/universalis, showed higher clonality and more expanded CD8+ clones than normal scalp, suggesting antigenic drive. During tofacitinib treatment, many expanded lesional clones stuck around in both scalp and blood, and this persistence may partly explain why relapse happens after treatment is stopped. The treated cohort was small, with a single nonresponder, so links between baseline CD8+ expansion and response need larger studies. With tofacitinib, both scalp clonality and the number of expanded CD8+ clones among the top 100 scalp clones went down significantly.

Recombination joined TRBV5-1 with TRBJ2-7; a stretch of 9 junction bases matches TRBD1. This specimen consisted of CD4+ T cells sorted from blood, obtained around week 54, from a patient treated with tofacitinib. The clonotype comes from a human donor with alopecia areata. The CDR3 amino acid sequence is: CASSLAGTGPHEQYF. The nucleotide sequence is given as TGCGCCAGCAGCTTGGCCGGGACAGGGCCCCACGAGCAGTACTTC.